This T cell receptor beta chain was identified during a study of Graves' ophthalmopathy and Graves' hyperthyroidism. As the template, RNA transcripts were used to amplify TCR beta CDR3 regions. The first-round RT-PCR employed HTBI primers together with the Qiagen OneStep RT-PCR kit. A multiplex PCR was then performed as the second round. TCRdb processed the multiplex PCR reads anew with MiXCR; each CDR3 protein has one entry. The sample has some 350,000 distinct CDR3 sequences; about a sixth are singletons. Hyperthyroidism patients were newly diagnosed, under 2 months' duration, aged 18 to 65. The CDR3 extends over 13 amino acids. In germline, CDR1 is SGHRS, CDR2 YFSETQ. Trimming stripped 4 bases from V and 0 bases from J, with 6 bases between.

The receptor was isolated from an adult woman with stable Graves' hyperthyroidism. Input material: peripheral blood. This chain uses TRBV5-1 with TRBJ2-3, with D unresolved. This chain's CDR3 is CASSIYSTDTQYF. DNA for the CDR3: TGCGCCAGCAGCATCTATAGCACAGATACGCAGTATTTT.